This T cell receptor beta chain came from a study of vaccination and CD4 T cells after COVID-19. Study at large: Each control was exposed to a CEFX pool, an HIV-1 Nef pool, or no peptide at all.

There are 13 residues in the CDR3. V dropped 9 bases and J dropped 3 bases, with 15 bases sitting between them. CDR1 is SNHLY and CDR2 is FYNNEI in the germline V gene. Treatment meaning: roughly 11-day PBMC culture with coronavirus spike peptide pools or control peptides (ViraFEST assay). Findings and limits, study-wide: Recorded median SARS-CoV-2-reactive clonotype numbers increased from around 19 to 38 without reaching significance.

A note on this clonotype: Its target is not known.

Cultured CD4+ T-cell DNA underwent Oncomine TCR Beta short-read sequencing. Investigators obtained genomic DNA by extraction from cultured CD4+ T cells. TCRdb re-called the PCR reads through MiXCR, storing one row per CDR3 protein. The sample includes more than 14,000 distinct CDR3 sequences, 45% to 50% of them seen just once. The receptor was isolated from a human donor with COVID-19. The gene calls are TRBV2 and TRBJ2-7, with a possible D match to TRBD1 (6 bases). This material consisted of cultured CD4+ T cells from blood, taken after SARS-CoV-2 vaccination. The CDR3 bases are TGTGCCAGTTTATTACAGGGAGACTACGAGCAGTACTTC. Translating it yields CASLLQGDYEQYF.